This T cell receptor (beta chain) emerged from a study of T cell responses to AZD1222 COVID-19 vaccine. Only in-frame clones appear in the TCRdb table, and some are missing; sequencing was by immunoSEQ multiplex PCR. The sample shows approximately 200,000 clones, almost 95% of them seen only once. This clone was counted a single time. V was pared by 1 base and J by 1 base, with 10 bases between. Germline V gene lookup returns CDR1 SEHNR and CDR2 FQNEAQ (reference sequence). The CDR3 is made up of 15 amino acids. The source material was peripheral blood, sampled on day 0 of AZD1222 vaccination. This TCR was recovered from an adult in good health. The chain joins TRBV7-9 to TRBJ2-5; no firm D call. The CDR3 here is CASSLVHPTQETQYF. The CDR3 region has the DNA TGTGCCAGCAGCTTAGTACATCCGACCCAAGAGACCCAGTACTTC.